This T cell receptor beta chain derives from a study of T cell repertoires in cytomegalovirus infection. The wider study: Indications came from public TCR beta signatures; they pointed to CMV infection and to a matching HLA type.

Concerning this clonotype itself: The antigen is unknown.

TCRdb reanalysed the reads using MiXCR and keeps one entry per CDR3 protein. Of some 300,000 distinct CDR3 sequences in the sample, about an eighth were seen once. General observations from the study: Clonotype analysis showed dominance of the ex vivo response by HLA-C-restricted CMV-specific TCR beta clonotypes. Identification of carriers of CMV plus the relevant HLA was performed using cumulative public TCR beta family frequency.

The sequenced sample consisted of PBMCs. The clonotype comes from a human donor in good health (CMV status not recorded). Some clones in this sample may be carry-over from other donors' samples.

The CDR3 DNA sequence: TGCAGCGTAGGACTTTACAATGAGCAGTTCTTC. It codes for CSVGLYNEQFF. This chain connects TRBV29-1 to TRBJ2-1; possibly TRBD2 for D (5 bases). The V gene lost 6 bases and the J gene lost 4 bases, with 7 bases spanning the gap. The CDR3 is 11 amino acids. CDR1 SQVTM and CDR2 ANQGSEA come from the germline V gene.